This passage covers 32 T cell receptor beta chains from one sample sequenced in a study of shared clonotypes between healthy human individuals. Clones were sequenced by immunoSEQ multiplex PCR, and TCRdb holds only the in-frame ones, with some missing. The sample holds more than 600,000 clones, roughly nine tenths seen once. Positively selected for CCR7, the CD45RO-negative cells used as naive CD8 cells excluded terminally differentiated effector memory CD45RA+ cells. Sequencing input: naive CD8+ T cells sorted from blood. These receptors were collected from a man between 25 and 39 years old in good health.

V gene TRBV5-5 combines with J gene TRBJ2-7, with 9 bases identical to TRBD1. Germline CDR1 is SGHKS and CDR2 is YYEKEE (reference sequence). V dropped 2 bases and J dropped 3; count of bases not matched to a gene: 6. This CDR3 has 15 residues. The DNA of the CDR3 is TGTGCCAGCAGCTTCCTCCGGGACAGGGACTACGAGCAGTACTTC. It specifies CASSFLRDRDYEQYF.

The chain uses TRBV14 and TRBJ2-1; TRBD1 aligns across 11 bases. Germline trimming cut 5 bases from V and 4 bases from J; bases unmatched to any gene: 4. The CDR3 spans 15 residues. CDR1 is SGHDN and CDR2 is FVKESK in the germline V gene. CDR3 sequence: CASSYGQGAYNEQFF. The CDR3, as DNA: TGTGCCAGCAGCTACGGACAGGGGGCTTACAATGAGCAGTTCTTC.

This clone was counted only a few times. The V call is TRBV27, the J call TRBJ2-2; 9 nucleotides match TRBD1. CDR3 length: 16 amino acids. The germline V gene encodes CDR1 MNHEY and CDR2 SMNVEV (reference sequence). Losses at the gene ends were 5 bases for V and 6 bases for J; bases not matched to a gene: 10. The CDR3 is CASSPTGGGWAGELFF. CDR3 nucleotide sequence: TGTGCCAGCAGTCCCACAGGGGGCGGATGGGCCGGGGAGCTGTTTTTT.

This chain uses TRBV29-1 with TRBJ2-1; 9 bases match TRBD2. This CDR3 region has 14 residues. Germline CDR1 and CDR2: SQVTM and ANQGSEA. With V trimmed by 7 bases and J by 4 bases, 8 bases remained unmatched. In DNA form, the CDR3 reads TGCAGCGACCGGGCGGGGGGGTCTTACAATGAGCAGTTCTTC. Residues: CSDRAGGSYNEQFF.

This chain connects TRBV7-9 to TRBJ2-2; 9 bases are a match to TRBD2. V lost 6 bases, J lost 1 base, and 6 bases stayed unmatched. CDR1 SEHNR and CDR2 FQNEAQ come from the germline V gene (reference sequence). The CDR3 totals 16 residues. The CDR3 here is CASSGSGSRNTGELFF. As DNA, the CDR3 is TGTGCCAGCAGTGGTAGCGGGAGCCGGAACACCGGGGAGCTGTTTTTT.

This clone came up many times. The rearrangement uses TRBV7-9 and TRBJ2-3; no firm D call. This CDR3 spans 15 amino acids. CDR1 is SEHNR and CDR2 is FQNEAQ in the germline V gene (reference sequence). V dropped 1 base and J dropped 1 base, with 9 bases sitting between them. DNA of the CDR3: TGTGCCAGCAGCTTAGTCAACGTGGGCACAGATACGCAGTATTTT. Its protein product is CASSLVNVGTDTQYF.

V gene TRBV7-9 combines with J gene TRBJ2-3; 7 bases line up with TRBD1. CDR1 is SEHNR, CDR2 FQNEAQ, per germline (reference sequence). The V segment lost 4 bases and the J segment 3 bases; nucleotides outside the gene matches: 7. The CDR3 totals 15 residues. The CDR3 loop reads CASSWTGGETDTQYF. CDR3 DNA sequence: TGTGCCAGCAGCTGGACAGGTGGAGAAACAGATACGCAGTATTTT.

On this clone itself: Distinct nucleotide sequences in the sample also encode this CDR3. The rearrangement joins TRBV29-1 to TRBJ2-2; D ambiguous. The CDR3 is 13 amino acids. The V gene's germline CDR1 is SQVTM and CDR2 ANQGSEA. With 5 bases removed from V and 0 bases from J, the gap between germline ends came to 7 bases. The CDR3 is CSVSSANTGELFF. In DNA form, the CDR3 reads TGCAGCGTTTCGTCAGCGAACACCGGGGAGCTGTTTTTT.

This chain links TRBV27 with TRBJ1-5, with D maybe TRBD1 (5 bases). The CDR3 consists of 14 residues. Between the trimmed V and J ends, which lost 5 bases and 5 bases, there was a span of 13 bases. From germline, CDR1 is MNHEY and CDR2 SMNVEV (reference sequence). CDR3 region: CASSKWGTHQPQHF. The CDR3 DNA follows: TGTGCCAGCAGTAAGTGGGGGACTCATCAGCCCCAGCATTTT.

This clone was detected a few times. The chain is built from TRBV6-5 and TRBJ2-2; D is unclear. With 2 bases removed from V and 4 bases from J, the gap between germline ends came to 5 bases. CDR3 length: 13 amino acids. Germline V gene data show CDR1 as MNHEY and CDR2 as SVGAGI. The CDR3 DNA sequence: TGTGCCAGCAGTTACGTTGTCACCGGGGAGCTGTTTTTT. This gives the protein CASSYVVTGELFF.

This clone was recorded once. This chain uses TRBV9 with TRBJ2-5, with D possibly being TRBD2 (5 bases). V lost 0 bases to trimming and J lost 2 bases, with 17 bases between them. CDR1 is SGDLS and CDR2 is YYNGEE in the germline V gene. This CDR3 comprises 17 residues. CDR3 in amino acids: CASSVGRGMGSQETQYF. CDR3 nucleotides: TGTGCCAGCAGCGTAGGTCGGGGTATGGGTAGTCAAGAGACCCAGTACTTC. Together with reference TRBV9 and TRBJ2-5, the CDR3 gives the full variable domain: DSGVTQTPKHLITATGQRVTLRCSPRSGDLSVYWYQQSLDQGLQFLIQYYNGEERAKGNILERFSAQQFPDLHSELNLSSLELGDSALYFCASSVGRGMGSQETQYFGPGTRLLVL.

The V call is TRBV4-1, the J call TRBJ2-5; 9 bases match TRBD1. V lost 3 bases, J lost 4 bases, and 6 bases stayed unmatched. The CDR3 extends over 15 amino acids. CDR1 is MGHRA and CDR2 is YSYEKL in the germline V gene. In nucleotides, the CDR3 is TGCGCCAGCAGCCAGCATATGGACAGGGGAGAGACCCAGTACTTC. Encoded protein: CASSQHMDRGETQYF.

This rearrangement joins TRBV30 to TRBJ1-1; 8 positions match TRBD1. Trimming removed 2 bases from V and 1 base from J; junction bases left unmatched: 6. Germline lookup yields CDR1 GTSNPN and CDR2 SVGIG (reference sequence). The CDR3 extends over 15 amino acids. DNA for the CDR3: TGTGCCTGGAGTATTGGACAGGGAAAGAACACTGAAGCTTTCTTT. Its translation: CAWSIGQGKNTEAFF.

The V call is TRBV7-8, the J call TRBJ2-3; 9 positions agree with TRBD2. The CDR3 length is 16 residues. The trim removed 2 bases at V and 3 bases at J, leaving 6 bases unmatched. Germline V lookup: CDR1 SGHVS, CDR2 FQNEAQ. This chain's CDR3 is CASSLSQTSGTDTQYF. Here the CDR3 DNA reads TGTGCCAGCAGCTTATCCCAGACTAGCGGAACAGATACGCAGTATTTT.

This CDR3 is CASTAGVTDYNEQFF. DNA for the CDR3: TGTGCCAGCACCGCTGGCGTAACAGATTACAATGAGCAGTTCTTC. The genes are TRBV9 and TRBJ2-1, with D unclear. CDR1 SGDLS and CDR2 YYNGEE come from the germline V gene. Trimming pared 6 bases from V and 4 bases from J, leaving 17 bases between. The CDR3 totals 15 residues. Full variable domain (outside the CDR3, taken from reference TRBV9 and TRBJ2-1): DSGVTQTPKHLITATGQRVTLRCSPRSGDLSVYWYQQSLDQGLQFLIQYYNGEERAKGNILERFSAQQFPDLHSELNLSSLELGDSALYFCASTAGVTDYNEQFFGPGTRLTVL.

V gene TRBV2 combines with J gene TRBJ2-1; the match to TRBD2 covers 7 bases. J was trimmed by 5 bases and V by 3 bases; bases with no gene match: 4. The CDR3 is 14 residues long. Germline V gene data show CDR1 as SNHLY and CDR2 as FYNNEI. The CDR3, as DNA: TGTGCCAGCAGTGATTGGGACTACGACAATGAGCAGTTCTTC. Translation: CASSDWDYDNEQFF.

The chain carries TRBV2 and TRBJ2-7, with a weak D call TRBD2 (6 bases). CDR3 length equals 17 residues. Germline V CDR1 and CDR2: SNHLY, FYNNEI. The V end lost 1 base, the J end lost 4 bases, and 20 bases lay between the germline ends. CDR3 sequence: CASSEGLSSGVRYEQYF. CDR3 DNA sequence: TGTGCCAGCAGTGAAGGACTAAGCTCGGGAGTAAGATACGAGCAGTACTTC.

The chain has TRBV7-6 and TRBJ2-3; 13 bases are a match to TRBD2. After removal of 1 base from V and 15 bases from J, the junction contained 7 bases not matched to a gene. This CDR3 region has 14 residues. Germline V CDR1 and CDR2: SGHVS, FNYEAQ. In nucleotides, the CDR3 is TGTGCCAGCAGCTTAGGACTAGCGGGAGGAGGCAGCTATTTT. Its protein product is CASSLGLAGGGSYF.

The J gene is TRBJ2-5, the V gene TRBV18, with D unresolved. Germline-derived CDR1 and CDR2 are KGHSH and LQKENI. Trimming left V 0 bases short and J 5 bases short, with 4 bases between. The CDR3 covers 12 residues. The CDR3 loop reads CASSPPMETQYF. For the CDR3, the DNA is TGTGCCAGCTCACCACCAATGGAGACCCAGTACTTC.

The count of this clone is one. The rearrangement links TRBV7-8 to TRBJ2-7; D might be TRBD2 (6 bases). Per the germline V gene, CDR1 is SGHVS and CDR2 is FQNEAQ. This CDR3 spans 17 amino acids. Trimming took off 6 bases at V and 4 bases at J, with 25 bases between the two ends. In DNA form, the CDR3 reads TGTGCCAGCAGTCCCCCGGCGGGGCCTAGCGTAACTTACGAGCAGTACTTC. It specifies CASSPPAGPSVTYEQYF.

V and J are TRBV7-3 and TRBJ2-2; D may correspond to TRBD1 or TRBD2 (5 bases each). Germline loops: CDR1 SGHTA, CDR2 FQGTGA. The CDR3 runs 17 residues. V lost 2 bases and J 0 bases, leaving 13 bases between the germline ends. The CDR3: CASSLLPTGPNTGELFF. In DNA form, the CDR3 reads TGTGCCAGCAGCTTACTGCCGACGGGGCCGAACACCGGGGAGCTGTTTTTT.

V is TRBV4-3 and J is TRBJ1-2, with 8 bases that match TRBD1. This CDR3 is 14 amino acids long. Germline-derived CDR1 and CDR2 are LGHNA and YSLEER. After removal of 4 bases from V and 7 bases from J, the junction contained 8 bases not matched to a gene. The CDR3 DNA follows: TGCGCCAGCAGCCCCCAAGGACAGGGACTTGGCTACACCTTC. Translating gives CASSPQGQGLGYTF.

The V call is TRBV5-1, the J call TRBJ2-3; 11 bases are a match to TRBD2. This CDR3 region has 17 residues. The J segment lost 6 bases and the V segment lost 1 base, leaving 10 bases of the junction unmatched. The germline gives CDR1 SGHRS, CDR2 YFSETQ. CDR3: CASSLRLAGIRTDTQYF. The CDR3 bases are TGCGCCAGCAGCTTGCGACTAGCGGGGATCCGTACCGATACGCAGTATTTT.

The V call is TRBV7-9, the J call TRBJ2-7, with a tentative D call TRBD2 (5 bases). The CDR3 has 14 amino acids. The ends were cut back, 6 bases at V and 0 bases at J, with 12 bases in the middle. Germline V lookup: CDR1 SEHNR, CDR2 FQNEAQ (reference sequence). As DNA, the CDR3 is TGTGCCAGCAGGCCCCCGGGGATCTCCTACGAGCAGTACTTC. Translating gives CASRPPGISYEQYF.

The CDR3, as DNA: TGTGCCAGCAGCTCACCCCCTAGCGGGGGAAACAATGAGCAGTTCTTC. It codes for CASSSPPSGGNNEQFF. The rearrangement uses TRBV7-3 and TRBJ2-1, with 10 bases fitting TRBD2. The germline V gene has CDR1 SGHTA and CDR2 FQGTGA. CDR3 length: 16 residues. V gave up 4 bases and J gave up 5 bases; unmatched junction bases: 8. The whole variable domain, remainder taken from reference TRBV7-3 and TRBJ2-1, is GAGVSQTPSNKVTEKGKYVELRCDPISGHTALYWYRQSLGQGPEFLIYFQGTGAADDSGLPNDRFFAVRPEGSVSTLKIQRTERGDSAVYLCASSSPPSGGNNEQFFGPGTRLTVL.

The chain has TRBV7-9 and TRBJ1-1; 8 positions agree with TRBD1. The V gene end was trimmed by 4 bases and the J gene end by 7 bases; junction bases not matched to a gene: 8. CDR1 is SEHNR, CDR2 FQNEAQ, per germline (reference sequence). There are 14 residues in the CDR3. The CDR3 region has the DNA TGTGCCAGCAGCTCCAGACAGGGGAAGGGTGAAGCTTTCTTT. Protein sequence: CASSSRQGKGEAFF.

Concerning this clone: Other DNA sequences in this specimen translate into the identical CDR3. The rearrangement links TRBV5-1 to TRBJ2-5; D unclear. Germline-derived CDR1 and CDR2 are SGHRS and YFSETQ. V was shortened by 0 bases and J by 5 bases, with 2 bases between the two germline ends. This CDR3 has 11 residues. The CDR3 nucleotides are TGCGCCAGCAGCTTGGATGAGACCCAGTACTTC. This encodes CASSLDETQYF.

The chain employs TRBV7-8 and TRBJ2-1, with 8 bases aligning to TRBD2. Looked up from germline, CDR1 is SGHVS and CDR2 is FQNEAQ. The CDR3 runs to 15 residues. The trim removed 6 bases at V and 2 bases at J, leaving 6 bases unmatched. The CDR3 DNA is TGTGCCAGCAGAAACCAGCGGGAGCCCTACAATGAGCAGTTCTTC. It codes for CASRNQREPYNEQFF. Together with reference TRBV7-8 and TRBJ2-1, the CDR3 gives the full variable domain: GAGVSQSPRYKVAKRGQDVALRCDPISGHVSLFWYQQALGQGPEFLTYFQNEAQLDKSGLPSDRFFAERPEGSVSTLKIQRTQQEDSAVYLCASRNQREPYNEQFFGPGTRLTVL.

Note on this clone: A read error may produce the germline difference seen at one junction end. This CDR3 is CASALPAGLNTEAFF. The DNA of the CDR3 is TGTGCTAGTGCTTTGCCGGCCGGGTTGAACACTGAAGCTTTCTTT. The gene calls are TRBV12-5 and TRBJ1-1; unclear D gene. Germline V lookup: CDR1 LGHNT, CDR2 FRNRAP. This CDR3 contains 15 residues.

The J gene is TRBJ2-1, the V gene TRBV27; 12 nucleotides line up with TRBD2. This CDR3 is 15 amino acids long. J was trimmed by 9 bases and V by 7 bases; bases with no gene match: 10. Germline CDR1 MNHEY, CDR2 SMNVEV (reference sequence). CDR3 sequence: CASNLGTSGFAEQFF. CDR3 coding DNA: TGTGCCAGCAACCTCGGGACTAGCGGGTTCGCTGAGCAGTTCTTC.

The chain recombines TRBV7-9 with TRBJ2-7, with D perhaps TRBD1 (6 bases). Germline assignment: CDR1 SEHNR and CDR2 FQNEAQ (reference sequence). V shed 5 bases and J shed 3 bases, with 17 bases lying between them. This CDR3 comprises 15 residues. The CDR3 reads CASSPGRQANYEQYF. The DNA for the CDR3 is TGTGCCAGCAGCCCAGGCCGACAGGCGAACTACGAGCAGTACTTC.

J is TRBJ2-7 and V is TRBV28; possible D gene TRBD2, 5 bases. There are 12 residues in the CDR3. The V gene's germline CDR1 is MDHEN and CDR2 SYDVKM. Here the CDR3 reads CATASGGYEQYF. The CDR3, as DNA: TGTGCAACAGCATCCGGAGGATACGAGCAGTACTTC.